This is a list of T cell receptor beta chains from one sample in a study of blood T cell repertoires in COVID-19. The method was immunoSEQ multiplex PCR; TCRdb's version includes in-frame clones alone and lacks a portion of them. This table holds roughly 77,000 clones, less than 80% found once. Specimen: peripheral blood. The receptors stem from a man aged 55 to 70 with active or convalescent COVID-19. The CDR3 runs from the conserved cysteine through the conserved F or W. The order of the fields is clone size, D gene, V gene, J gene, CDR3 DNA, CDR3 protein. A D gene is named only where the DNA matches it firmly. Clone size is not always given. Where it is, it says once, few, many or a class for expanded clones.

clone size: .; D gene: TRBD1; V gene: TRBV27; J gene: TRBJ1-1; CDR3 DNA: TGTGCCAGCAGTTTGCACAGGGGGAAGAACACTGAAGCTTTCTTT; CDR3 protein: CASSLHRGKNTEAFF
clone size: .; D gene: .; V gene: TRBV6-5; J gene: TRBJ1-1; CDR3 DNA: TGTGCCAGCAGTAACCCGGACAACCCGACAGGAGCTTTCTTT; CDR3 protein: CASSNPDNPTGAFF
clone size: .; D gene: .; V gene: TRBV7-9; J gene: TRBJ2-1; CDR3 DNA: TGTGCCAGCAGCCTAAAGCCACCTTACAATGAGCAGTTCTTC; CDR3 protein: CASSLKPPYNEQFF
clone size: .; D gene: .; V gene: TRBV12-3/TRBV12-4; J gene: TRBJ2-7; CDR3 DNA: TGTGCCAGCAGTTTAGCGGCGGACTACGAGCAGTACTTC; CDR3 protein: CASSLAADYEQYF
clone size: .; D gene: .; V gene: TRBV2; J gene: TRBJ1-5; CDR3 DNA: TGTGCCAGCAGTGACAGGGGTTATAGCAATCAGCCCCAGCATTTT; CDR3 protein: CASSDRGYSNQPQHF
clone size: .; D gene: TRBD1; V gene: TRBV7-3; J gene: TRBJ1-1; CDR3 DNA: TGTGCCAGCAGCCCGAATACAGGGGGCCCCACTGAAGCTTTCTTT; CDR3 protein: CASSPNTGGPTEAFF
clone size: .; D gene: .; V gene: TRBV6-5; J gene: TRBJ2-7; CDR3 DNA: TGTGCCAGTGAGGCACCCTCCTACGAGCAGTACTTC; CDR3 protein: CASEAPSYEQYF
clone size: .; D gene: .; V gene: TRBV5-5; J gene: TRBJ1-5; CDR3 DNA: TGTGCCAGCAGCTTGGAGGAATTACAGGGCCAGCATTTT; CDR3 protein: CASSLEELQGQHF
clone size: .; D gene: .; V gene: TRBV5-1; J gene: TRBJ1-4; CDR3 DNA: TGCGCCAGCAGCCCTGGGGGCACTAATGAAAAACTGTTTTTT; CDR3 protein: CASSPGGTNEKLFF
clone size: .; D gene: TRBD1; V gene: TRBV28; J gene: TRBJ1-2; CDR3 DNA: TGTGCCAGCGCCCCAGGGACAGCTAGCTATGGCTACACCTTC; CDR3 protein: CASAPGTASYGYTF
clone size: .; D gene: TRBD1; V gene: TRBV27; J gene: TRBJ1-2; CDR3 DNA: TGTGCCAGCAGTGTTCAGGGGGCTAACTATGGCTACACCTTC; CDR3 protein: CASSVQGANYGYTF
clone size: few; D gene: .; V gene: TRBV7-9; J gene: TRBJ2-1; CDR3 DNA: TGTGCCAGCAGCACAGTGCAGTTTTACAGTGAGCAGTTCTTC; CDR3 protein: CASSTVQFYSEQFF
clone size: few; D gene: TRBD1; V gene: TRBV7-9; J gene: TRBJ1-1; CDR3 DNA: TGTGCCAGCAGCAACCGGGACAGGGAAAAAGCTTTCTTT; CDR3 protein: CASSNRDREKAFF
clone size: .; D gene: TRBD2; V gene: TRBV3-1/TRBV3-2; J gene: TRBJ2-1; CDR3 DNA: TGTGCCAGCAGCACCCTCACGCCGACTAGCGGGGGGTCATACAATGAGCAGTTCTTC; CDR3 protein: CASSTLTPTSGGSYNEQFF
clone size: .; D gene: .; V gene: TRBV18; J gene: TRBJ1-6; CDR3 DNA: TGTGCCAGCTCACCCGTCGCCTATAATTCACCCCTCCACTTT; CDR3 protein: CASSPVAYNSPLHF
clone size: .; D gene: .; V gene: TRBV5-6; J gene: TRBJ2-7; CDR3 DNA: TGTGCCAGCAGCTCTACCGTGGGGGGGCTCGGGCGGCCTACCTACGAGCAGTACTTC; CDR3 protein: CASSSTVGGLGRPTYEQYF
clone size: .; D gene: TRBD1; V gene: TRBV28; J gene: TRBJ2-1; CDR3 DNA: TGTGCCAGCAGTCCGTACCTCGAGACAGGGGTAAAAGGCAATGAGCAGTTCTTC; CDR3 protein: CASSPYLETGVKGNEQFF
clone size: .; D gene: .; V gene: TRBV24-1; J gene: TRBJ2-7; CDR3 DNA: TGTGCCACCAGTGACTCGTCCCGTTCCTACGAGCAGTACTTC; CDR3 protein: CATSDSSRSYEQYF
clone size: .; D gene: TRBD2; V gene: TRBV28; J gene: TRBJ2-7; CDR3 DNA: TGTGCCAGCAGTTTTCTAGCGGGGGGACTCTCCTACGAGCAGTACTTC; CDR3 protein: CASSFLAGGLSYEQYF
clone size: .; D gene: TRBD2; V gene: TRBV28; J gene: TRBJ2-5; CDR3 DNA: TGTGCCAGCAGTTCGCCTCCTAGCGGAGAGACCCAGTACTTC; CDR3 protein: CASSSPPSGETQYF
clone size: .; D gene: .; V gene: TRBV5-1; J gene: TRBJ2-3; CDR3 DNA: TGCGCCAGCAGCCCCGTTTTTTACACAGATACGCAGTATTTT; CDR3 protein: CASSPVFYTDTQYF
clone size: .; D gene: TRBD2; V gene: TRBV5-1; J gene: TRBJ2-5; CDR3 DNA: TGCGCCAGCAGCTCCCCTGGGACTAGCGGACAAGAGACCCAGTACTTC; CDR3 protein: CASSSPGTSGQETQYF
clone size: .; D gene: TRBD1; V gene: TRBV14; J gene: TRBJ1-6; CDR3 DNA: TGTGCCAGCAGCCTTTGGACAGGTTCACCCCTCCACTTT; CDR3 protein: CASSLWTGSPLHF